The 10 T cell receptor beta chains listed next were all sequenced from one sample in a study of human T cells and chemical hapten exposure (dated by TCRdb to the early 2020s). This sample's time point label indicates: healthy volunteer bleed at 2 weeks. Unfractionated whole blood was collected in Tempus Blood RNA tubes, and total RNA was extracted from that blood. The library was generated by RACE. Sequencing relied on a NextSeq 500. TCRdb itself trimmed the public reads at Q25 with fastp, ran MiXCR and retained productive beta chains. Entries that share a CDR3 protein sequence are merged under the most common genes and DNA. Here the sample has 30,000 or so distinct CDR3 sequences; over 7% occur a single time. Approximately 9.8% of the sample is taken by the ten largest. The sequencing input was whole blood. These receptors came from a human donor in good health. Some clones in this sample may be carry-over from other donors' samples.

The CDR3 here is CASSQEATLTF. In DNA form, the CDR3 reads TGTGCCAGCAGCCAAGAGGCTACTTTAACCTTC. This sequence joins TRBV14 and TRBJ1-2, with D uncertain. Trimming cost V 0 bases and J 14 bases, with 10 bases left between them. The CDR3 runs 11 residues. The V gene's germline CDR1 is SGHDN and CDR2 FVKESK. Drawing the rest from reference TRBV14 and TRBJ1-2, the complete variable domain is EAGVTQFPSHSVIEKGQTVTLRCDPISGHDNLYWYRRVMGKEIKFLLHFVKESKQDESGMPNNRFLAERTGGTYSTLKVQPAELEDSGVYFCASSQEATLTFGSGTRLTVV.

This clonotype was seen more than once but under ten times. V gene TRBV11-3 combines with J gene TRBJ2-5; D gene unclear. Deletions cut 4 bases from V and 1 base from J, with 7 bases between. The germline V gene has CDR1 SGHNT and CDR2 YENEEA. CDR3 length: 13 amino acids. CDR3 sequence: CASSSGCQETQYF. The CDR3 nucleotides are TGTGCCAGCAGCTCGGGCTGCCAAGAGACCCAGTACTTC. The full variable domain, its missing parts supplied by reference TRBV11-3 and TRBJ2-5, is EAGVVQSPRYKIIEKKQPVAFWCNPISGHNTLYWYLQNLGQGPELLIRYENEEAVDDSQLPKDRFSAERLKGVDSTLKIQPAELGDSAVYLCASSSGCQETQYFGPGTRLLVL.

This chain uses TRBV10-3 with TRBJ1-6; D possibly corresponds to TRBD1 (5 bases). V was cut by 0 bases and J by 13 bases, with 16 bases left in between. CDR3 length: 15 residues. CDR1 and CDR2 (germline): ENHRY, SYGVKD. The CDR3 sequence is CAISESGRFIEPLHF. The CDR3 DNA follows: TGTGCCATCAGTGAGTCGGGACGGTTTATTGAGCCCCTCCACTTT.

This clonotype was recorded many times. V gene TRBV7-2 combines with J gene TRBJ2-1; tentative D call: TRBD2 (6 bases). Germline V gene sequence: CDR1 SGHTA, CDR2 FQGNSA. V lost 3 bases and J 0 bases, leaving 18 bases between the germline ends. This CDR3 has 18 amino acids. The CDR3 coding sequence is TGTGCCAGCAGCTTTACGGGTTGGGGGAGGTCCTCCTACAATGAGCAGTTCTTC. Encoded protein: CASSFTGWGRSSYNEQFF.

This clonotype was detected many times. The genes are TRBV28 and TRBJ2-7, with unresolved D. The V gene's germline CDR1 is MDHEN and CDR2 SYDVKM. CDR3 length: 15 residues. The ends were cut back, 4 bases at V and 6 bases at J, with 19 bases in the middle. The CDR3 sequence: CASSSRADGAVEQYF. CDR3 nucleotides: TGTGCCAGCAGTTCCCGGGCCGATGGTGCCGTCGAGCAGTACTTC.

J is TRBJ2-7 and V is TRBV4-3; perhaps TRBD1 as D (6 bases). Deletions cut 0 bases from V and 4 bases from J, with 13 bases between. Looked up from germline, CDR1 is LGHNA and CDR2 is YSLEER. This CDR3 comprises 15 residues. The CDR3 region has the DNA TGCGCCAGCAGCCAAGATTTCCAGGGGAGATACGAGCAGTACTTC. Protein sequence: CASSQDFQGRYEQYF.

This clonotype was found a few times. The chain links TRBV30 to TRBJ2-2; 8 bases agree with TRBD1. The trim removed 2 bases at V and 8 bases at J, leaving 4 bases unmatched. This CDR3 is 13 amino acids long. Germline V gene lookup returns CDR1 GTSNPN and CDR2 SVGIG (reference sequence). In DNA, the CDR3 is TGTGCCTGGAGTCTCCAGGGGGCGGGGGAGCTGTTTTTT. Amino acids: CAWSLQGAGELFF.

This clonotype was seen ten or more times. CDR3 residues: CSVTPNTEAFF. In DNA, the CDR3 is TGCAGCGTGACACCGAACACTGAAGCTTTCTTT. The V call is TRBV29-1, the J call TRBJ1-1; D not resolved. CDR3 length equals 11 residues. CDR1 is SQVTM and CDR2 is ANQGSEA in the germline V gene. V lost 6 bases, J lost 1 base, and 6 bases lay in between.

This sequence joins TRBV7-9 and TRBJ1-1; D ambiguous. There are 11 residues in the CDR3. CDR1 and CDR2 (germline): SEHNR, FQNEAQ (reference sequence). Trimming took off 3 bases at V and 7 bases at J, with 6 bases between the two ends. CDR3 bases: TGTGCCAGCAGCTTTACTATTGAAGCTTTCTTT. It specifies CASSFTIEAFF.

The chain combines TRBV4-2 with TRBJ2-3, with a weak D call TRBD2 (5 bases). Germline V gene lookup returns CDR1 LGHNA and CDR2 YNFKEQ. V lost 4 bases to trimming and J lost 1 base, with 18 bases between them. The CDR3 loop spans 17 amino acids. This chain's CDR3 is CASSLGGLVGGTDTQYF. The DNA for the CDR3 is TGTGCCAGCAGCCTTGGTGGACTGGTTGGGGGCACAGATACGCAGTATTTT.